This entry lists 7 T cell receptor beta chains sequenced from one sample in a study of T cell clonality in common variable immunodeficiency. Their antigen targets remain unknown. Findings and caveats of the study: Fewer deletions and N-nucleotide insertions were reportedly seen in common variable immunodeficiency TCR beta sequences.

TCRdb keeps only in-frame clones here, not all; method: immunoSEQ multiplex PCR. The sample holds around 30,000 clones, and no clone turns up only once. Material for sequencing was peripheral blood mononuclear cells. These receptors came from a human donor with common variable immunodeficiency.

The sample holds many counts of this clone. The CDR3 end falls 3 residues outside the read, so it is completed with the germline J gene. The genes are TRBV7-3 and TRBJ2-1; 13 bases match TRBD2. CDR1 is SGHTA, CDR2 FQGTGA, per germline. CDR3 length: 16 amino acids. J was trimmed by 8 bases and V by 4 bases; bases with no gene match: 8. Incomplete CDR3 DNA: TGTGCCAGCAGCTCGCGGACTAGCGGGAGTAGGGATGAG. Translated, it gives CASSSRTSGSRDE. The full CDR3 sequence reads CASSSRTSGSRDEQFF. Filled out from reference TRBV7-3 and TRBJ2-1, the complete variable domain reads GAGVSQTPSNKVTEKGKYVELRCDPISGHTALYWYRQSLGQGPEFLIYFQGTGAADDSGLPNDRFFAVRPEGSVSTLKIQRTERGDSAVYLCASSSRTSGSRDEQFFGPGTRLTVL.

Concerning this clone: The missing CDR3 end, 3 residues past where the read stops, is filled in from the germline J gene. The gene calls are TRBV5-1 and TRBJ2-5, with 11 bases lining up with TRBD2. V shed 8 bases and J 5 bases; nucleotides not matched to a gene: 11. CDR3 length: 15 residues. CDR1 is SGHRS, CDR2 YFSETQ, per germline. The CDR3 here is CASTSGSSLGETQYF. The CDR3 DNA, read in part, is TGCGCCAGTACTAGCGGGAGTAGTCTCGGGGAGACC.

CDR3 region: CASSIIERFNQPQHF. The sequenced part of the CDR3 DNA is TGTGCCAGTAGTATAATAGAACGGTTCAATCAGCCC. The chain has TRBV19 and TRBJ1-5, with no clear D. Sequencing ends 3 residues short of the CDR3 end; the germline J gene provides the rest. Germline CDR1 and CDR2: LNHDA and SQIVND (reference sequence). Trimming left V 2 bases short and J 3 bases short, with 11 bases between. The CDR3 runs to 15 residues.

Details on this clone: From the germline J gene comes the end of the CDR3, since the read stops 3 residues before it. The V call is TRBV7-8, the J call TRBJ1-2; the match to TRBD1 covers 8 bases. The CDR3 has 15 residues. Germline V gene data show CDR1 as SGHVS and CDR2 as FQNEAQ. The ends lost 5 bases at V and 4 bases at J; junction bases unmatched: 9. The CDR3 spells CASSEGGTGGYGYTF. Incomplete CDR3 DNA: TGTGCCAGCAGCGAGGGAGGCACAGGGGGCTATGGC.

This clone was counted many times. The read falls 3 residues short of the CDR3 end, and the missing part is taken from the germline J gene. The chain joins TRBV5-1 to TRBJ2-5; 16 bases match TRBD2. Germline loops: CDR1 SGHRS, CDR2 YFSETQ. This CDR3 has 18 residues. The V and J ends lost 4 bases and 2 bases, in that order; junction bases with no gene match: 8. CDR3 DNA (partial): TGCGCCAGCAGCCCTGGGACTAGCGGGAGGGTCACTCAAGAGACC. This encodes CASSPGTSGRVTQET. The full CDR3 protein reads CASSPGTSGRVTQETQYF.

About this clone: The missing CDR3 end, 3 residues past where the read stops, is filled in from the germline J gene. The V call is TRBV7-2, the J call TRBJ2-7; D is unresolved. The V gene lost 5 bases and the J gene lost 2 bases, with 10 bases spanning the gap. Looked up from germline, CDR1 is SGHTA and CDR2 is FQGNSA. CDR3 length equals 13 residues. CDR3 DNA, as far as it was read: TGTGCCAGCAGCACCCGGGTGGCCTACGAG. The encoded protein is CASSTRVAYE. The whole CDR3 sequence is CASSTRVAYEQYF.

This clone has just a few counts. The read terminates 3 residues before the CDR3 end, so the remaining end is supplied by the germline J gene. The J gene is TRBJ2-1, the V gene TRBV7-3; 7 bases map to TRBD2. This CDR3 has 15 amino acids. Germline V CDR1 and CDR2: SGHTA, FQGTGA. The V and J ends lost 5 bases and 6 bases, in that order; junction bases with no gene match: 10. The sequenced part of the CDR3 DNA is TGTGCCAGCAGCCCGGGCGGGAGATCGTGCAATGAG. Protein: CASSPGGRSCNE. The whole CDR3 reads CASSPGGRSCNEQFF.